These T cell receptor beta chains were read from a single sample in a study of blood T cells in healthy people across ages. MiXCR was run by TCRdb on the 5' RACE reads, yielding one entry per CDR3 protein. The data contain roughly 2 million distinct CDR3 sequences, roughly 50% of them seen just once; the ten biggest clones take up approximately 2%. The source material was blood. The receptors here all came from a woman in her thirties or forties in good health. CDR3s include the opening cysteine and the closing phenylalanine or tryptophan. A D gene is named only where the DNA matches it firmly. Clone size is shown for a subset of rows, as once, few, many or a class of expanded clone.

clone_size | d_call | j_call | v_call | cdr3_nt | cdr3_aa
- | - | TRBJ2-1 | TRBV4-1 | TGCGCCAGCAGCCAAGCCCCCTGGGATGAGCAGTTCTTC | CASSQAPWDEQFF
- | TRBD1 | TRBJ2-3 | TRBV20-1 | TGCAGTGCTAGAGGACAGGGGACACGCACAGATACGCAGTATTTT | CSARGQGTRTDTQYF
many | - | TRBJ2-7 | TRBV12-3/TRBV12-4 | TGTGCCAGCAGCCACAGGGTTGGGGAGCAGTACTTC | CASSHRVGEQYF
- | TRBD2 | TRBJ2-7 | TRBV12-3/TRBV12-4 | TGTGCCAGCAGTTTACTCGGGGGGGCAAACGAGCAGTACTTC | CASSLLGGANEQYF
- | TRBD2 | TRBJ2-1 | TRBV4-3 | TGCGCCAGCAGCCCCCGGGCTAGCGGGGACTACAATGAGCAGTTCTTC | CASSPRASGDYNEQFF
- | - | TRBJ1-2 | TRBV28 | TGTGCCAGCAGTTTATTCGGGACTTGGGGCTACACCTTC | CASSLFGTWGYTF
- | TRBD1 | TRBJ2-5 | TRBV12-5 | TGTGCTAGTGGTTTGGATTTTCTAAGCGGTCCAGGGGGCGACCAAGAGACCCAGTACTTC | CASGLDFLSGPGGDQETQYF
few | - | TRBJ2-6 | TRBV6-5 | TGTGCCAGCAGTTACTCGAACCCCCTGGATTCTGGGGCCAACGTCCTGACTTTC | CASSYSNPLDSGANVLTF
- | - | TRBJ2-7 | TRBV28 | TGTGCCAGCAACCAACAGGGAACCTACGAGCAGTACTTC | CASNQQGTYEQYF
- | TRBD2 | TRBJ2-3 | TRBV3-1 | TGTGCCAGCAGCCAAGAAATATGGCGGGGGAGCACAGATACGCAGTATTTT | CASSQEIWRGSTDTQYF
few | TRBD1 | TRBJ1-2 | TRBV20-1 | TGCAGTGCCCGGGACAGGCCCTTTTCCAACTATGGCTACACCTTC | CSARDRPFSNYGYTF
- | - | TRBJ1-1 | TRBV14 | TGTGCCAGCGCCCGGGGTATGCGTACTGAAGCTTTCTTT | CASARGMRTEAFF
- | - | TRBJ2-3 | TRBV6-4 | TGTGCCAGCAGTGTTGATGATGCGGATACGCAGTATTTT | CASSVDDADTQYF
- | - | TRBJ1-2 | TRBV4-3 | TGCGCCAGCAGCCAAGCCCGGGGGGGAACAACTAACTATGGCTACACCTTC | CASSQARGGTTNYGYTF
- | TRBD2 | TRBJ2-7 | TRBV7-9 | TGTGCCAGCAGCCTAGATGGCGGGGGGGCTCTGGATGAGCAGTACTTC | CASSLDGGGALDEQYF
- | - | TRBJ2-1 | TRBV27 | TGTGCCAGCAGCGTTCACGGGACTCTATCCTACAATGAGCAGTTCTTC | CASSVHGTLSYNEQFF
- | TRBD2 | TRBJ2-3 | TRBV9 | TGTGCCAGCAGGGCCGGGGCTAGCGGGGGCCCTAATCCGGATACGCAGTATTTT | CASRAGASGGPNPDTQYF
few | TRBD2 | TRBJ2-7 | TRBV4-3 | TGCGCCAGCAGCCAAGATCGGGCGGGGGGGTCCCACGAGCAGTACTTC | CASSQDRAGGSHEQYF
few | - | TRBJ2-7 | TRBV28 | TGTGCCAGCAAGACCGACTCCTCCTACGAGCAGTACTTC | CASKTDSSYEQYF
- | - | TRBJ1-2 | TRBV29-1 | TGCAGCGTTGAAGGAAGGGGATTAAACTATGGCTACACCTTC | CSVEGRGLNYGYTF
- | TRBD2 | TRBJ2-1 | TRBV6-5 | TGTGCCAGCAGACGGCGGGGGGGCTGGTACAATGAGCAGTTCTTC | CASRRRGGWYNEQFF
- | - | TRBJ1-2 | TRBV27 | TGTGCCAGCAGCCCCGGGACGGGGTCGGGCTATGGCTACACCTTC | CASSPGTGSGYGYTF
- | TRBD1 | TRBJ2-5 | TRBV6-5 | TGTGCCAGCAGTAACCAACAGGGGGGTCCAGAGACCCAGTACTTC | CASSNQQGGPETQYF
- | TRBD2 | TRBJ2-1 | TRBV11-2 | TGTGCCAGCAGCTTAGTCCGGGGGGGAGGGCAGTTCTTC | CASSLVRGGGQFF
- | - | TRBJ2-3 | TRBV29-1 | TGCAGCGTTGAGCGAGACGCGTCCTCGAATACGCAGTATTTT | CSVERDASSNTQYF
few | TRBD2 | TRBJ2-7 | TRBV7-8 | TGTGCCAGCAGGGATCTAAGCGGGGGATACTCCTACGAGCAGTACTTC | CASRDLSGGYSYEQYF
- | - | TRBJ2-5 | TRBV5-6 | TGTGCCAGCAGCCCACCGCGACCGTCACAGGTGTATTGGGAGACCCAGTACTTC | CASSPPRPSQVYWETQYF
few | TRBD1 | TRBJ2-1 | TRBV29-1 | TGCAGCGTGGGACAGGGAGTTGATGAGCAGTTCTTC | CSVGQGVDEQFF
- | - | TRBJ2-3 | TRBV5-6 | TGTGCCAGCAGCTACGGGGACGAAATTTATACGCAGTATTTT | CASSYGDEIYTQYF
- | - | TRBJ2-7 | TRBV6-2/TRBV6-3 | TGTGCCAGCAGGGCCGAGGGCACAGGGCCTTTCTACGAGCAGTACTTC | CASRAEGTGPFYEQYF
few | TRBD1 | TRBJ2-7 | TRBV6-6 | TGTGCCAGCAGTTCCCCGGGACAGCCCTACGAGCAGTACTTC | CASSSPGQPYEQYF
few | TRBD1 | TRBJ2-3 | TRBV7-2 | TGTGCCAGCAGCGCTGGACAGGTTGCAGATACGCAGTATTTT | CASSAGQVADTQYF